This TCR beta chain was captured in a study of T cells in Graves' hyperthyroidism and ophthalmopathy. On the study more broadly: Before any treatment, at initial diagnosis, peripheral blood was collected. Study-level findings and limits: Most thyroid clonotypes that were expanded above 0.001 also turned up in blood.

The V gene end was trimmed by 8 bases and the J gene end by 8 bases; junction bases not matched to a gene: 15. Germline V gives CDR1 MNHEY, CDR2 SVGEGT. This CDR3 region has 15 residues. The definition of stable Graves' hyperthyroidism was no ophthalmopathy progression within 18 months. In the case of this clonotype: Its antigen is undetermined.

The investigators amplified TCR beta CDR3 regions from RNA transcripts. First-round RT-PCR of the TCR CDR3 relied on the HTBI primer set. Each CDR3 protein is one row after TCRdb ran MiXCR on the multiplex PCR reads. Of 300,000 to 350,000 distinct CDR3 sequences listed, roughly 18% were seen once; the top ten hold 49%. The sequenced sample consisted of blood. This clonotype was sampled from a woman aged 50 to 60 with Graves' hyperthyroidism. This chain uses TRBV6-2 or TRBV6-3 with TRBJ2-1; TRBD1 matches 7 bases. The CDR3 spells CASSRKRQGFYEQFF. Here the CDR3 DNA reads TGTGCCAGCTCCCGGAAAAGACAGGGATTCTATGAGCAGTTCTTC.